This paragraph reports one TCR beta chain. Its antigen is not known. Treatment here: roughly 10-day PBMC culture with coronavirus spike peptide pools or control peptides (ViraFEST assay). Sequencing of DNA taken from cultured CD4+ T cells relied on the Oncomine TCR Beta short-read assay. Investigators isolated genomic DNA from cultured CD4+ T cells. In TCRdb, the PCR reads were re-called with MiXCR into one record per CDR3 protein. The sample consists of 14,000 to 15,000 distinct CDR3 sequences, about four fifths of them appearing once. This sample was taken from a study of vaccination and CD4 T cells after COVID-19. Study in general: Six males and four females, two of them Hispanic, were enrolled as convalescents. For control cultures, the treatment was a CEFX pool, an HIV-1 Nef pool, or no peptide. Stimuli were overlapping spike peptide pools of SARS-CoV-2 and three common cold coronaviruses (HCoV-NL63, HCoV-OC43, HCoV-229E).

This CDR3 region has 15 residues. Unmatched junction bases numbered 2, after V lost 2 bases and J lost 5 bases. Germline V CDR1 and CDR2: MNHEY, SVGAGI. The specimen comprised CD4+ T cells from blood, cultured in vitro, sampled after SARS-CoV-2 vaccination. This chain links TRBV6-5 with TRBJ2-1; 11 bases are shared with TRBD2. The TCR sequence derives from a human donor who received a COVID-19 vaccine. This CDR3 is CASSYPSGGHNEQFF. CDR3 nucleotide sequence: TGTGCCAGCAGTTACCCTAGCGGGGGGCACAATGAGCAGTTCTTC.